Sequencing of this T cell receptor (beta chain) was carried out in a study of T cell repertoires in cytomegalovirus infection. Study-wide context: CMV infection together with matching HLA type was indicated by public TCR beta signatures.

Study-wide points: Cumulative frequency (of public TCR beta family members) identified carriers of CMV plus the relevant HLA. CMV-specific HLA-C-restricted TCR beta clonotypes dominated the ex vivo response.

A word on this clonotype: Its specificity is unknown.

TCRdb ran MiXCR on the reads and lists one entry per CDR3 protein. This sample yields 180,000 or so distinct CDR3 sequences, of which approximately 18% are seen a single time; approximately 25% belongs to the top ten. The receptor was derived from a human donor in good health (CMV status not recorded). Some clones in this sample may be carry-over from other donors' samples. The sample taken for sequencing was CD8+ T cells from PBMCs.

The CDR3 sequence is CASSYGGRLQFF. CDR3 DNA sequence: TGTGCCAGCAGCTACGGGGGACGCCTTCAGTTCTTC. V gene TRBV11-2 combines with J gene TRBJ2-1; the D gene is possibly TRBD2 (6 bases). CDR3 size: 12 residues. Germline V gene lookup returns CDR1 SGHAT and CDR2 FQNNGV. The V end lost 4 bases, the J end lost 13 bases, and 14 bases lay between the germline ends.